This section outlines one T cell receptor (beta chain) sequence together with its context. Its antigen remains unidentified. The PCR was carried out with 60 Vbeta primers and 13 Jbeta primers. The protocol was immunoSEQ multiplex PCR, while the TCRdb copy is restricted to in-frame clones and leaves out a portion. The table has 150,000 to 200,000 clones, 65% to 85% seen once. The sample is drawn from a study of cytomegalovirus exposure and HLA in healthy donors. Study-wide points: About 90% or about 30% of the time was how often most TCR beta V segments were productive, according to an earlier analysis.

The CDR3 contains 12 residues. The V and J ends lost 2 bases and 6 bases respectively, with 8 bases between them. CDR1 and CDR2 from the germline V gene are SGHDT and YYEEEE. Sequenced: PBMCs. V gene TRBV5-6 combines with J gene TRBJ1-2; TRBD1 might be the D (5 bases). The TCR sequence derives from a woman between 45 and 60 years old in good health and CMV-seropositive. The CDR3 nucleotides read TGTGCCAGCAGCTTCGGGGGGGATGGCTACACCTTC. Amino acids: CASSFGGDGYTF.